Described below is a single TCR beta chain sequence and its context. Its antigen remains unknown. This record comes from a study of T cell repertoires in cytomegalovirus infection. Overall study context: Signatures in public TCR beta sequences pointed to both CMV infection and matching HLA type.

TCRdb itself ran the reads through MiXCR, one entry per CDR3 protein. The sample includes around 430,000 distinct CDR3 sequences, under 55% of them seen just once. The CDR3 consists of 17 residues. Germline V lookup: CDR1 MNHEY, CDR2 SVGEGT. The germline V and J ends were trimmed by 4 bases and 6 bases, with 23 bases remaining between them. This receptor was taken from a human donor in good health (CMV status not recorded). Some clones in this sample may be carry-over from other donors' samples. The J gene is TRBJ2-3, the V gene TRBV6-2 or TRBV6-3; TRBD1 is a possible D gene (6 bases). Source: cultured PBMCs, taken from culture after CMV antigen stimulation. CDR3 in amino acids: CASSSQDRMAFSDTQYF. CDR3 nucleotide sequence: TGTGCCAGCAGTTCCCAAGACAGGATGGCCTTCTCCGATACGCAGTATTTT.